The sequence of this TCR beta chain was determined in a study of T cell responses to AZD1222 COVID-19 vaccine. Study-wide findings and caveats: Spike was spanned by vaccine-associated CD4 TCRs, with dominance at 160-218 and 743-854. There were mostly white British donors and more females than males, and clonal diversity was possibly underestimated. Sampling captured repertoires only after the peak T cell response.

The CDR3 contains 12 residues. Germline V lookup: CDR1 LNHDA, CDR2 SQIVND (reference sequence). Trimming pared 9 bases from V and 10 bases from J, leaving 16 bases between. As concerns this clone: Its antigen is still unknown.

TCRdb keeps only in-frame clones here, not all; method: immunoSEQ multiplex PCR. Of 130,000 to 150,000 clones in the sample, about 90% are singletons; the top ten hold less than 3.5%. This TCR came from an adult in good health. Sequenced material: peripheral blood, taken on day 0 of MenACWY control vaccination. V gene TRBV19 combines with J gene TRBJ1-5; D not resolved. Here the CDR3 DNA reads TGTGCCAGCAACAGTCGGTCCGGACCCCAGCATTTT. It is translated as CASNSRSGPQHF.